Listed below are T cell receptor beta chains from one sample, sequenced in a study of human T cells and chemical hapten exposure. One entry per CDR3 protein results from TCRdb running MiXCR on the RACE reads. The repertoire holds tens of thousands of distinct CDR3 sequences, with approximately 10% as singletons. Source: whole blood, taken in connection with sensitization to the hapten diphenylcyclopropenone (DPC). The source is a man aged 50 or older with alopecia areata. Some clones in this sample may be carry-over from other donors' samples. Each CDR3 is given with its conserved first and last residue. A D gene is named only where the DNA matches it firmly. Some rows mark clone size as missing; the rest say once, few, many or name a class of expanded clone.

J,size,D,V,DNA,CDR3
TRBJ2-7,-,-,TRBV29-1,TGCAGCGTTGTCCGAGGGGGACACGAGCAGTACTTC,CSVVRGGHEQYF
TRBJ2-3,few,-,TRBV5-6,TGTGCCAGCAGCCACTTATATGGGGCGAGGGATACGCAGTATTTT,CASSHLYGARDTQYF
TRBJ2-1,many,TRBD2,TRBV7-8,TGTGCCAGCATATGGGGTACTAGCGGGGGACCCTACAATGAGCAGTTCTTC,CASIWGTSGGPYNEQFF
TRBJ2-7,-,TRBD2,TRBV6-1,TGTGCCAGCAGTGAAGGAGGCTGGGGGACTAGTATTTACGAGCAGTACTTC,CASSEGGWGTSIYEQYF
TRBJ2-1,many,TRBD2,TRBV6-1,TGTGCCAGCAGTCCAGGGACTAGCGGGAGGTATGAGCAGTTCTTC,CASSPGTSGRYEQFF
TRBJ1-1,many,-,TRBV12-3/TRBV12-4,TGTGCCAGCACGGTGAACACTGAAGCTTTCTTT,CASTVNTEAFF
TRBJ2-7,-,-,TRBV7-2,TGTGCCAGCAGCTTAGGTGTCAGCACATCCTACGAGCAGTACTTC,CASSLGVSTSYEQYF
TRBJ1-5,many,-,TRBV19,TGTGCCAGTAGGCAGAGGGGTCAGCCCCAGCATTTT,CASRQRGQPQHF
TRBJ2-5,many,-,TRBV12-3/TRBV12-4,TGTGCCAGCACTCAAGGGGTTGAGACCCAGTACTTC,CASTQGVETQYF
TRBJ2-7,many,TRBD1,TRBV3-1,TGTGCCAGTGCTCCAGGGGGACCCTACTACGAGCAGTACTTC,CASAPGGPYYEQYF
TRBJ1-1,few,-,TRBV3-1,TGTGCCAGCAGCCAAGTCTCAGGGAACACTGAAGCTTTCTTT,CASSQVSGNTEAFF
TRBJ2-1,many,TRBD2,TRBV5-1,TGCGCCAGCAGCTCCACCGGGACTAGCTCATACAATGAGCAGTTCTTC,CASSSTGTSSYNEQFF
TRBJ2-5,many,-,TRBV6-6,TGTGCCAGCAGTTTCGGACAGCAAGAGACCCAGTACTTC,CASSFGQQETQYF
TRBJ1-1,many,TRBD1,TRBV7-2,TGTGCCAGCAGCAAGCAGGGGGCGGACACTGAAGCTTTCTTT,CASSKQGADTEAFF
TRBJ2-1,many,-,TRBV27,TGTGCCAGCAGTTCTCGCGGGGCCTACAATGAGCAGTTCTTC,CASSSRGAYNEQFF
TRBJ2-4,many,-,TRBV27,TGTGCCAGCAGTTTACGGACTGCACTAGCCAAAAACATTCAGTACTTC,CASSLRTALAKNIQYF
TRBJ2-4,many,-,TRBV20-1,TGCAGTGCCGCCTCCCGTCCAGGAAACATTCAGTACTTC,CSAASRPGNIQYF
TRBJ2-7,many,-,TRBV10-1,TGCGCCAGCAGTGAGTCGAGTGGCGGATTCTACGAGCAGTACTTC,CASSESSGGFYEQYF
TRBJ1-2,-,-,TRBV4-1,TGCGCCAGCAGCCAAGGTCCAGGGCAAAACTATGGCTACACCTTC,CASSQGPGQNYGYTF
TRBJ2-7,few,TRBD1,TRBV5-1,TGCGCCAGCAGCTTAGGACAGGGGCGAGACGAGCAGTACTTC,CASSLGQGRDEQYF
TRBJ1-2,many,-,TRBV7-9,TGTGCCAGCAGTGTTTCTAACTATGGCTACACCTTC,CASSVSNYGYTF
TRBJ2-3,many,TRBD2,TRBV7-2,TGTGCCAGCAGCTTAGGACGACTAGCGTCAGATACGCAGTATTTT,CASSLGRLASDTQYF
TRBJ1-1,-,-,TRBV24-1,TGTGCCACCAGTGATTTGGTAGGTGAAGCTTTCTTT,CATSDLVGEAFF
TRBJ2-1,many,-,TRBV24-1,TGTGCCACCTCGGACAGCCACAATGAGCAGTTCTTC,CATSDSHNEQFF
TRBJ2-1,many,-,TRBV29-1,TGCAGCGTTGATAGCGTTTCCTACAATGAGCAGTTCTTC,CSVDSVSYNEQFF
TRBJ1-2,many,TRBD1,TRBV9,TGTGCCAGCAGCACGACAGGGGGTCATGGCTACACCTTC,CASSTTGGHGYTF
TRBJ2-2,many,-,TRBV7-8,TGTGCCAGCAGCTTAGTCGAGCTATCCCGGGAGCTGTTTTTT,CASSLVELSRELFF
TRBJ2-5,many,-,TRBV24-1,TGTGCCACCAGTGACGGCGGTCAAGAGACCCAGTACTTC,CATSDGGQETQYF
TRBJ2-7,many,-,TRBV7-9,TGTGCCAGCAGCGAACAGAGCGCCGAGAGCTACGAGCAGTACTTC,CASSEQSAESYEQYF
TRBJ2-6,-,-,TRBV21-1,TGTGCCAGCAGCAAAGCTGATAGGGCTGCTGGGGCCAACGTCCTGACTTTC,CASSKADRAAGANVLTF
TRBJ2-2,many,-,TRBV11-2,TGTGCCAGCAGCCCGTTTGAGGGGACCGGGGAGCTGTTTTTT,CASSPFEGTGELFF
TRBJ2-3,few,-,TRBV6-5,TGTGCCAGCAGTTACTCGCTGGTGGCAGGGGGGACAGATACGCAGTATTTT,CASSYSLVAGGTDTQYF
TRBJ1-5,many,-,TRBV29-1,TGCAGCGTTGAAGTGACAGCCGATCAGCCCCAGCATTTT,CSVEVTADQPQHF
TRBJ1-4,many,-,TRBV7-8,TGTGCCAGCAGCCACTCAAGGTGGAGTGGGGTACGGGAAAAACTGTTTTTT,CASSHSRWSGVREKLFF
TRBJ2-7,few,-,TRBV11-2,TGTGCCAGCAGCCAACAGCGGCTCCCGAGGGTCTACGAGCAGTACTTC,CASSQQRLPRVYEQYF
TRBJ1-6,few,-,TRBV28,TGTGCCAGCAGTTTTAGAGACAGCCCCCTTCACTTT,CASSFRDSPLHF
TRBJ2-7,medium-sized,-,TRBV27,TGTGCCAGCAGTTTATCGGGCGGGCCCTCCTACGAGCAGTACTTC,CASSLSGGPSYEQYF
TRBJ2-1,few,TRBD2,TRBV29-1,TGCAGCGTTGAAGGGGTACTAGCGGGAGGGCCACGTGAGCAGTTCTTC,CSVEGVLAGGPREQFF
TRBJ1-2,many,-,TRBV2,TGTGCCAGCAGCGGACAGTTATATGGCTACACCTTC,CASSGQLYGYTF
TRBJ2-1,many,TRBD2,TRBV11-2,TGTGCCAGCAGCTCCCAAACGGCGGGAGGGCCCCACAATGAGCAGTTCTTC,CASSSQTAGGPHNEQFF
TRBJ2-1,many,-,TRBV19,TGTGCCAGTACGGGGACCGGTTTGAGCTCCTACAATGAGCAGTTCTTC,CASTGTGLSSYNEQFF
TRBJ2-7,many,TRBD2,TRBV20-1,TGCAGTGCTGGGAGCGGGAGTTATACCTACGAGCAGTACTTC,CSAGSGSYTYEQYF